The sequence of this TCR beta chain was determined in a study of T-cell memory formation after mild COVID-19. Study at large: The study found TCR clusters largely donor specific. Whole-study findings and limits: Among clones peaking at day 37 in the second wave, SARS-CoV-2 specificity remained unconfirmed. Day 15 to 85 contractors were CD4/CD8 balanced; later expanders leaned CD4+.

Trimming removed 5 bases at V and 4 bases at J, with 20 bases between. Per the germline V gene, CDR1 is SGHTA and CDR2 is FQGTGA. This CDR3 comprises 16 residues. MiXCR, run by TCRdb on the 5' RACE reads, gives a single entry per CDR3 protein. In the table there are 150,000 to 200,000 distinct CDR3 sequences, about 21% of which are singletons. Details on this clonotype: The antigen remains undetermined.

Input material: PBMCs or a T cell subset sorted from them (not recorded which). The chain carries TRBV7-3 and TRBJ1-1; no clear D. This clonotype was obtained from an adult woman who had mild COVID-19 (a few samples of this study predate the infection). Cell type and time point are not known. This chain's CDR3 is CASSPGIITAGTEAFF. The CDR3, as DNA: TGTGCCAGCAGCCCCGGTATTATCACTGCCGGCACTGAAGCTTTCTTT.